This T cell receptor (beta chain) is from a study of technical replicates of blood from a handful of donors. The assay was immunoSEQ multiplex PCR, and TCRdb's table has in-frame clones only and misses some. The sample consists of around 80,000 clones, more than 95% of them appearing once. The CDR3 covers 16 residues. V shed 5 bases, J shed 5 bases, and the junction held 6 bases outside the gene matches. The germline V gene has CDR1 LNHDA and CDR2 SQIVND (reference sequence). The rearrangement uses TRBV19 and TRBJ1-6, with 10 bases matching TRBD1. This sequence was found in a human donor in good health. The material sequenced was T cells isolated from PBMCs. In DNA, the CDR3 is TGTGCCAGTAGTCAACGGACAGGGGGGGATAATTCACCCCTCCACTTT. It codes for CASSQRTGGDNSPLHF.